Listed below are T cell receptor beta chains from one sample, sequenced in a study of blood T cell repertoires in COVID-19. The protocol was immunoSEQ multiplex PCR, while the TCRdb copy is restricted to in-frame clones and leaves out a portion. The sample holds some 75,000 clones; 75% to 90% are singletons and the top ten take about 0.6%. The sequencing sample was made of peripheral blood. These receptors all stem from a man between 60 and 75 years old with acute or convalescent COVID-19. Both conserved end residues are part of each CDR3. The D gene is left open where the match is weak. Clone size appears in some rows only: once, few, many, or a class for an expanded clone.

NA,TRBV27,few,TRBJ1-5,TGTGCCAGCCGCCCCTCGGGTTTCAATCAGCCCCAGCATTTT,CASRPSGFNQPQHF
TRBD1,TRBV5-1,NA,TRBJ1-3,TGCGCCAGCAGCACCGGACAGGGGTCTGGAAACACCATATATTTT,CASSTGQGSGNTIYF
TRBD1,TRBV19,NA,TRBJ1-4,TGTGCCAGTAGTATCGAGGGACAGGGCCGGGAAAAACTGTTTTTT,CASSIEGQGREKLFF
TRBD1,TRBV5-1,NA,TRBJ2-3,TGCGCCAGCTTAGGTACAGGGGGCCCAGATACGCAGTATTTT,CASLGTGGPDTQYF
TRBD2,TRBV7-9,NA,TRBJ2-7,TGTGCCAGCAGCGCTAGCGGGGGACGGAGTTCGAACGAGCAGTACTTC,CASSASGGRSSNEQYF
NA,TRBV9,NA,TRBJ2-1,TGTGCCAGCAGCTCGACAGGAGAGACCTACAATGAGCAGTTCTTC,CASSSTGETYNEQFF
NA,TRBV6-4,NA,TRBJ1-1,TGTGCCAGCAGTGTTTTCTTACAAACTGAAGCTTTCTTT,CASSVFLQTEAFF
TRBD1,TRBV5-4,NA,TRBJ1-4,TGTGCCAGCAGCTGGGACAGGGGGAGTGAAAAACTGTTTTTT,CASSWDRGSEKLFF
TRBD1,TRBV19,few,TRBJ1-5,TGTGCCAGTAGTATGATACAGGGGTCAGGGAATCAGCCCCAGCATTTT,CASSMIQGSGNQPQHF
NA,TRBV4-1,NA,TRBJ2-3,TGCGCCAGCGCAGGGGATACGCAGTATTTT,CASAGDTQYF
TRBD1,TRBV2,NA,TRBJ1-5,TGTGCCAGCAGACAGGGGACTAGGAATCAGCCCCAGCATTTT,CASRQGTRNQPQHF
TRBD2,TRBV7-3,NA,TRBJ2-7,TGTGCCAGCAGCCCCGGACTAGCGGGAGTATACGAGCAGTACTTC,CASSPGLAGVYEQYF
NA,TRBV5-5,NA,TRBJ2-2,TGTGCCAGCAGCTCCCTCCTTACTCCTACGAACACCGGGGAGCTGTTTTTT,CASSSLLTPTNTGELFF
TRBD2,TRBV5-1,NA,TRBJ2-7,TGCGCCAGCAGCTTTGGGACTAGCGGGGGGGGTCGGAACGAGCAGTACTTC,CASSFGTSGGGRNEQYF
TRBD1,TRBV19,once,TRBJ1-2,TGTGCCAGCTCCGACAGGGTATTAGGCTACACCTTC,CASSDRVLGYTF
NA,TRBV5-1,NA,TRBJ1-2,TGCGCCAGCAGCTTGCGGTGGGGGCATGGCTACACCTTC,CASSLRWGHGYTF
TRBD2,TRBV6-4,NA,TRBJ2-1,TGTGCCAGCAGGGTCCTAGCGGGGGGCTACAATGAGCAGTTCTTC,CASRVLAGGYNEQFF
NA,TRBV2,few,TRBJ2-7,TGTGCCAGCAGGGGGACCTACCCTCAGGGGGAGCAGTACTTC,CASRGTYPQGEQYF
TRBD2,TRBV5-1,NA,TRBJ2-3,TGCGCCAGCAGCTTGGAAGGCCTAGCGGTCCCGGGGGGCACAGATACGCAGTATTTT,CASSLEGLAVPGGTDTQYF
TRBD1,TRBV18,NA,TRBJ2-7,TGTGCCAGCTCGCGGGACAGGGACTACGAGCAGTACTTC,CASSRDRDYEQYF
NA,TRBV6-5,NA,TRBJ1-4,TGTGCCAGCAGTCCACGGGTCCAATCTAATGAAAAACTGTTTTTT,CASSPRVQSNEKLFF
NA,TRBV18,few,TRBJ1-5,TGTGCCAGCTCACCAGAGACACCTAATCAGCCCCAGCATTTT,CASSPETPNQPQHF
NA,TRBV5-1,once,TRBJ2-3,TGCGCCAGCAGCTCAGCGAGAACTAGCACAGATACGCAGTATTTT,CASSSARTSTDTQYF
TRBD2,TRBV5-6,NA,TRBJ2-3,TGTGCCAGCAGCTTACTAGCGGGGGACACAGATACGCAGTATTTT,CASSLLAGDTDTQYF
TRBD1,TRBV5-1,NA,TRBJ1-1,TGCGCCAGCAGCCTGGGACAGGGAAGCACTGAAGCTTTCTTT,CASSLGQGSTEAFF
TRBD2,TRBV7-9,once,TRBJ2-1,TGTGCCAGCAGCTCCGGGGGAGCGGGGTATCACAATGAGCAGTTCTTC,CASSSGGAGYHNEQFF
TRBD1,TRBV5-1,few,TRBJ2-7,TGCGCCAGCAGCTTGGACAGGGGGGACGACGAGCAGTACTTC,CASSLDRGDDEQYF
NA,TRBV11-2,NA,TRBJ1-1,TGTGCCAGCAGCTTAGCGGCCAGGGCTCTATTGAACACTGAAGCTTTCTTT,CASSLAARALLNTEAFF
TRBD1,TRBV19,few,TRBJ1-1,TGTGCCAGTAGACACAGGGGGCGTGGGCGAAACACTGAAGCTTTCTTT,CASRHRGRGRNTEAFF
NA,TRBV29-1,NA,TRBJ1-1,TGCAGCGTTGAAGCGGGGTTCATGGGGGCTTTCTTT,CSVEAGFMGAFF
TRBD2,TRBV27,NA,TRBJ2-2,TGTGCCAGTAAAGTAGCGGGAGGCCCGCTCGGGGAGCTGTTTTTT,CASKVAGGPLGELFF
NA,TRBV12-3/TRBV12-4,NA,TRBJ1-4,TGTGCCAGCAGGGGCCAGGGTGGTGAAAAACTGTTTTTT,CASRGQGGEKLFF
TRBD1,TRBV30,NA,TRBJ2-2,TGTGCCTGGAGTGTTCGGGGGACAGGGAAAACAAAGAACACCGGGGAGCTGTTTTTT,CAWSVRGTGKTKNTGELFF